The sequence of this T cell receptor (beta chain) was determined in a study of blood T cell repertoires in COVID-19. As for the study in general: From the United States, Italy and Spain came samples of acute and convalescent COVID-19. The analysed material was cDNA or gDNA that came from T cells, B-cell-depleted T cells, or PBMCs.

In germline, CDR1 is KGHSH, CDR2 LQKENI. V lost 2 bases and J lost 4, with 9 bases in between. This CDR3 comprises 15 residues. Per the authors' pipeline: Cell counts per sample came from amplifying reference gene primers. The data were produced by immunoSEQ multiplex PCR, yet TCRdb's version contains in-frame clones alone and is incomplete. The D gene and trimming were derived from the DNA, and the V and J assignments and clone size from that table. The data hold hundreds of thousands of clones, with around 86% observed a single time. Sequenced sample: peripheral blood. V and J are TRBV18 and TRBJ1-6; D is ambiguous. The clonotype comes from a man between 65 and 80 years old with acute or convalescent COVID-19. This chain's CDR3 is CASSPNRVYNSPLHF. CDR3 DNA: TGTGCCAGCTCACCAAACAGAGTGTATAATTCACCCCTCCACTTT.